Below are 27 T cell receptor beta chains sequenced from a single sample in a study of cytomegalovirus exposure and HLA in healthy donors (dated by TCRdb to between 2016 and 2019). The protocol used for the library was the immunoSEQ multiplex PCR assay. For the multiplex PCR, a mixture combining 60 forward primers for TCR Vbeta segments and 13 reverse primers for TCR Jbeta segments was used. The clones in this table, taken by TCRdb from immuneACCESS, are in-frame only. Not every clone is retained; where verified, under half of the shortfall comes from an unresolved V gene, and the cause of the rest is unknown. Counted in this sample were 130,000 to 150,000 clones; 55% to 80% of them appeared once. Around 14% of the sample is in the top ten clones. The sample was PBMCs. The receptors were gathered from a human donor in good health.

This chain links TRBV25-1 with TRBJ2-7, with TRBD1 matching 7 bases. CDR3 size: 15 residues. V was pared by 1 base and J by 5 bases, with 8 bases of the junction left unmatched. Germline V gene sequence: CDR1 MGHDK, CDR2 SYGVNS. The CDR3 DNA is TGTGCCAGCAGTGAATTCCTGACAGGGAATGACGAGCAGTACTTC. Its protein is CASSEFLTGNDEQYF.

This chain connects TRBV4-1 to TRBJ2-1; D possibly corresponds to TRBD2 (6 bases). CDR1 is MGHRA and CDR2 is YSYEKL in the germline V gene. With 4 bases removed from V and 8 bases from J, the gap between germline ends came to 15 bases. The CDR3 length is 14 residues. CDR3: CASSPVGPGDEQFF. The CDR3 DNA reads TGCGCCAGCAGCCCGGTGGGTCCGGGAGATGAGCAGTTCTTC.

CDR3 loop: CASSDRGYTF. In nucleotides, the CDR3 is TGTGCCAGCAGTGATCGTGGCTACACCTTC. The chain couples TRBV2 to TRBJ1-2; D gene unclear. Germline V gene data show CDR1 as SNHLY and CDR2 as FYNNEI. The CDR3 is 10 residues long. The V end lost 3 bases, the J end lost 7 bases, and 3 bases lay between the germline ends.

This chain links TRBV5-1 with TRBJ1-5, with D possibly being TRBD1 (6 bases). The CDR3 totals 16 residues. The V and J ends lost 0 bases and 1 base respectively, with 11 bases between them. CDR1 is SGHRS and CDR2 is YFSETQ in the germline V gene. CDR3 nucleotide sequence: TGCGCCAGCAGCTTGGGGGACATACTAAGCAATCAGCCCCAGCATTTT. Its translation: CASSLGDILSNQPQHF.

This clone has more than one count but fewer than ten. The chain employs TRBV7-8 and TRBJ2-7; TRBD2 matches 7 bases. V was pared by 5 bases and J by 3 bases, with 16 bases of the junction left unmatched. In germline, CDR1 is SGHVS, CDR2 FQNEAQ. CDR3 length: 17 residues. CDR3: CASSKRTGPSGGYEQYF. In DNA, the CDR3 is TGTGCCAGCAGCAAACGGACCGGGCCCTCGGGAGGCTACGAGCAGTACTTC.

Written as DNA, the CDR3 is TGTGCCTGGGGGGGAGGGTACAATGAGCAGTTCTTC. Its protein product is CAWGGGYNEQFF. This rearrangement joins TRBV30 to TRBJ2-1; 7 bases are a match to TRBD2. The CDR3 is 12 residues long. Germline loops: CDR1 GTSNPN, CDR2 SVGIG (reference sequence). The V and J ends lost 5 bases and 4 bases, in that order; junction bases with no gene match: 2.

The chain employs TRBV11-2 and TRBJ1-4; TRBD1 aligns across 8 bases. V shed 5 bases, J shed 3 bases, and the junction held 5 bases outside the gene matches. Germline assignment: CDR1 SGHAT and CDR2 FQNNGV. The CDR3 totals 15 residues. The CDR3 DNA reads TGTGCCAGCAGCAGAGGACAGGGTTCTAATGAAAAACTGTTTTTT. This encodes CASSRGQGSNEKLFF. Complete variable domain (other parts from reference TRBV11-2 and TRBJ1-4): EAGVAQSPRYKIIEKRQSVAFWCNPISGHATLYWYQQILGQGPKLLIQFQNNGVVDDSQLPKDRFSAERLKGVDSTLKIQPAKLEDSAVYLCASSRGQGSNEKLFFGSGTQLSVL.

The chain recombines TRBV21-1 with TRBJ1-1; the table names TRBD1, a call not compared with the DNA. TRBV21-1 is designated a pseudogene. There are 13 residues in the CDR3. CDR3 region: CASRTTGVGEAFF. As DNA, the CDR3 is TGTGCCAGCAGGACCACAGGGGTCGGTGAAGCTTTCTTT.

The genes are TRBV4-1 and TRBJ2-7; no clear D gene. Germline V gene data show CDR1 as MGHRA and CDR2 as YSYEKL. Between the trimmed V and J ends, which lost 5 bases and 0 bases, there was a span of 8 bases. The CDR3 contains 13 residues. The CDR3 region has the DNA TGCGCCAGCAGCTCTGACATCTCCTACGAGCAGTACTTC. Protein product: CASSSDISYEQYF.

CDR3 loop: CASKGQGNSPLHF. CDR3 nucleotide sequence: TGTGCCAGTAAAGGACAGGGTAATTCACCCCTCCACTTT. J is TRBJ1-6 and V is TRBV19, with 8 bases lining up with TRBD1. This CDR3 has 13 residues. Germline assignment: CDR1 LNHDA and CDR2 SQIVND (reference sequence). The trim removed 7 bases at V and 6 bases at J, leaving 2 bases unmatched.

The V gene is TRBV11-3, the J gene TRBJ2-7; TRBD2 aligns across 9 bases. This CDR3 region has 14 residues. With 2 bases clipped from V and 4 bases from J, the junction kept 3 bases outside the gene matches. Germline values: CDR1 SGHNT, CDR2 YENEEA. CDR3 DNA: TGTGCCAGCAGCTTACGGACTAGCGCGTACGAGCAGTACTTC. Its protein product is CASSLRTSAYEQYF. The full variable domain, in which reference TRBV11-3 and TRBJ2-7 provide the parts outside the CDR3, is EAGVVQSPRYKIIEKKQPVAFWCNPISGHNTLYWYLQNLGQGPELLIRYENEEAVDDSQLPKDRFSAERLKGVDSTLKIQPAELGDSAVYLCASSLRTSAYEQYFGPGTRLTVT.

This clone was seen a few times. V and J are TRBV27 and TRBJ1-5; D remains ambiguous. The CDR3 loop spans 14 amino acids. CDR1 and CDR2 (germline): MNHEY, SMNVEV (reference sequence). V was shortened by 5 bases and J by 4 bases, with 12 bases between the two germline ends. CDR3 protein: CASSPGSKNQPQHF. The CDR3 DNA reads TGTGCCAGCAGTCCCGGGAGCAAAAATCAGCCCCAGCATTTT.

The chain links TRBV10-3 to TRBJ2-7; the D gene is possibly TRBD1 (6 bases). V was clipped by 6 bases and J by 0 bases, with 15 bases between them. The CDR3 has 15 residues. Germline lookup yields CDR1 ENHRY and CDR2 SYGVKD. CDR3 bases: TGTGCCATCAGACCCCAACAGGGAAACTCCTACGAGCAGTACTTC. As protein: CAIRPQQGNSYEQYF.

This clone was seen more than once but under ten times. The chain's CDR3 is CASSQAGGRPDTQYF. The CDR3 DNA reads TGTGCCAGCAGCCAAGCTGGGGGGAGGCCAGATACGCAGTATTTT. The chain joins TRBV4-2 to TRBJ2-3; D may be TRBD2 (6 bases). Trimming stripped 1 base from V and 4 bases from J, with 12 bases between. The CDR3 is made up of 15 amino acids. Germline V lookup: CDR1 LGHNA, CDR2 YNFKEQ.

The chain links TRBV19 to TRBJ1-5, with D possibly being TRBD1 (6 bases). With 7 bases removed from V and 11 bases from J, the gap between germline ends came to 12 bases. Germline V CDR1 and CDR2: LNHDA, SQIVND (reference sequence). CDR3 length: 11 residues. The CDR3 nucleotides read TGTGCCAGTAAAACACAGGGAACCCAGCATTTT. Its protein product is CASKTQGTQHF.

This clone was recorded once. The chain joins TRBV2 to TRBJ2-5; D possibly corresponds to TRBD1 (5 bases). Germline CDR1 is SNHLY and CDR2 is FYNNEI. The CDR3 runs to 14 residues. Trimming stripped 4 bases from V and 2 bases from J, with 11 bases between. The CDR3 reads CASSGLGRQETQYF. CDR3 nucleotide sequence: TGTGCCAGCAGTGGATTGGGGCGACAAGAGACCCAGTACTTC.

This clone has a handful of counts. The chain carries TRBV10-3 and TRBJ1-4; the match to TRBD1 covers 9 bases. The CDR3 extends over 16 amino acids. Germline CDR1 ENHRY, CDR2 SYGVKD. J was trimmed by 6 bases and V by 0 bases; bases with no gene match: 5. CDR3: CAISESSGQGYEKLFF. The DNA for the CDR3 is TGTGCCATCAGTGAGTCGTCCGGACAGGGGTATGAAAAACTGTTTTTT.

The chain has TRBV11-3 and TRBJ2-7; 9 nucleotides match TRBD1. The CDR3 runs to 16 residues. The germline V gene encodes CDR1 SGHNT and CDR2 YENEEA. V lost 3 bases and J lost 6; bases outside the gene matches: 12. The CDR3 region is CASSLYGTGFLGEQYF. The CDR3 nucleotides read TGTGCCAGCAGCTTGTACGGGACAGGGTTTCTTGGCGAGCAGTACTTC.

This clone has only a few counts. The chain combines TRBV7-2 with TRBJ2-7; D remains unclear. The V gene's germline CDR1 is SGHTA and CDR2 FQGNSA. The CDR3 has 12 residues. Deletions cut 3 bases from V and 7 bases from J, with 10 bases between. This chain's CDR3 is CASSFLPWEQYF. In nucleotides, the CDR3 is TGTGCCAGCAGCTTCCTACCCTGGGAGCAGTACTTC.

V gene TRBV11-2 combines with J gene TRBJ2-7, with 7 bases matching TRBD2. With 0 bases clipped from V and 3 bases from J, the junction kept 5 bases outside the gene matches. This CDR3 spans 15 amino acids. Germline values: CDR1 SGHAT, CDR2 FQNNGV. The CDR3, as DNA: TGTGCCAGCAGCTTAGATAGTTGGGACTACTACGAGCAGTACTTC. Protein product: CASSLDSWDYYEQYF.

The chain recombines TRBV5-4 with TRBJ2-1, with D perhaps matching TRBD1 (6 bases). V was clipped by 2 bases and J by 5 bases, with 11 bases between them. Germline V lookup: CDR1 SGHNT, CDR2 YYREEE (reference sequence). There are 14 residues in the CDR3. This CDR3 reads CASSFAGVHNEQFF. CDR3 nucleotide sequence: TGTGCCAGCAGCTTTGCAGGGGTCCACAATGAGCAGTTCTTC. The complete variable domain, with remaining parts taken from reference TRBV5-4 and TRBJ2-1, reads ETGVTQSPTHLIKTRGQQVTLRCSSQSGHNTVSWYQQALGQGPQFIFQYYREEENGRGNFPPRFSGLQFPNYSSELNVNALELDDSALYLCASSFAGVHNEQFFGPGTRLTVL.

The rearrangement joins TRBV6-1 to TRBJ2-2, with D possibly being TRBD1 (6 bases). With 9 bases removed from V and 1 base from J, the gap between germline ends came to 15 bases. Germline assignment: CDR1 MNHNS and CDR2 SASEGT. CDR3 length: 15 amino acids. In DNA form, the CDR3 reads TGTGCCAGTAGCCGACAGGAGTTGAACACCGGGGAGCTGTTTTTT. Translated, it gives CASSRQELNTGELFF.

This clone was seen a handful of times. V and J are TRBV6-5 and TRBJ2-7, with D possibly matching TRBD2 (5 bases). From germline, CDR1 is MNHEY and CDR2 SVGAGI. The V gene lost 6 bases and the J gene lost 0 bases, with 9 bases spanning the gap. The CDR3 length is 13 residues. The CDR3 nucleotides are TGTGCCAGCAGAGCGGACGCCTCCTACGAGCAGTACTTC. It translates to CASRADASYEQYF.

The chain has TRBV27 and TRBJ2-3; 7 bases line up with TRBD2. V trimming: 4 bases; J trimming: 1 base; junction bases outside the gene matches: 5. Germline CDR1 and CDR2: MNHEY and SMNVEV (reference sequence). This CDR3 has 15 residues. The CDR3 DNA reads as TGTGCCAGCAGTTCAACTAGCGTAGGCACAGATACGCAGTATTTT. Translation: CASSSTSVGTDTQYF.

The gene calls are TRBV11-3 and TRBJ2-7; unclear D gene. There are 12 residues in the CDR3. The germline gives CDR1 SGHNT, CDR2 YENEEA. Trimming stripped 1 base from V and 2 bases from J, with 3 bases between. The DNA for the CDR3 is TGTGCCAGCAGCTTAGGTACCTACGAGCAGTACTTC. It specifies CASSLGTYEQYF.

V is TRBV5-1 and J is TRBJ1-1, with a possible D match to TRBD1 (5 bases). In germline, CDR1 is SGHRS, CDR2 YFSETQ. CDR3 length equals 14 residues. Trimming stripped 5 bases from V and 1 base from J, with 12 bases between. Here the CDR3 reads CASRGTGSNTEAFF. The DNA for the CDR3 is TGCGCCAGCAGGGGTACAGGATCGAACACTGAAGCTTTCTTT.

CDR3 region: CASSFEGVNEKLFF. CDR3 in DNA: TGTGCCAGCAGCTTCGAGGGGGTGAATGAAAAACTGTTTTTT. The chain couples TRBV7-9 to TRBJ1-4; D might be TRBD1 (6 bases). This CDR3 has 14 amino acids. CDR1 and CDR2 from the germline V gene are SEHNR and FQNEAQ (reference sequence). Deletions cut 3 bases from V and 5 bases from J, with 10 bases between.